This section outlines one T cell receptor beta chain sequence together with its context. The data are from a study of graft-versus-host responses after intestinal transplantation. Study at large: Recipients received multivisceral, liver-intestinal, or isolated intestinal transplants.

Method: immunoSEQ multiplex PCR; TCRdb's copy keeps in-frame clones and lacks some. Of 9,900 or so clones in the sample, more than 85% were seen once. Germline CDR1 and CDR2: MGHRA and YSYEKL. This CDR3 has 15 residues. Trimming removed 0 bases from V and 5 bases from J, with 13 bases in between. This material consisted of PBMCs, taken approximately 40 days after intestinal transplantation. This TCR was recovered from a human patient who received an intestinal transplant, so some T cells may come from the graft donor. The chain joins TRBV4-1 to TRBJ1-1; D is undetermined. The CDR3 here is CASSQDARVGTEAFF. The CDR3, as DNA: TGCGCCAGCAGCCAAGATGCCCGGGTGGGTACTGAAGCTTTCTTT.